This T cell receptor beta chain was recovered during a study of cytomegalovirus exposure and HLA in healthy donors. Study-wide results and limits: In most subjects, TCR beta sequences reportedly gave accurate predictions of HLA-A and HLA-B alleles. In a later analysis, TCR association rates varied by HLA locus: DRB1 most, HLA-C fewest. Reportedly, a later analysis found an Asian-associated ancestry cluster had fewer N-insertions than the approximately 700-donor mean.

With regard to this clone: Antigen specificity is unknown.

The CDR3 extends over 15 amino acids. The germline gives CDR1 SGHTA, CDR2 FQGNSA. V gave up 1 base and J gave up 3 bases, with 9 bases separating them. Researchers ran the PCR with 60 Vbeta and 13 Jbeta primers. The table came from immunoSEQ multiplex PCR; TCRdb's copy has only in-frame clones and leaves some out. The sample holds about 160,000 clones, approximately 80% seen once. This sequence originates from a woman aged 45-65 years in good health and CMV-seropositive. V and J are TRBV7-2 and TRBJ1-4, with D tentatively TRBD1 (6 bases). The sequenced material came from PBMCs. CDR3 amino acids: CASSLVGQSNEKLFF. The CDR3, as DNA: TGTGCCAGCAGCTTAGTTGGACAGTCTAATGAAAAACTGTTTTTT. The full variable domain, completed using reference TRBV7-2 and TRBJ1-4, is GAGVSQSPSNKVTEKGKDVELRCDPISGHTALYWYRQSLGQGLEFLIYFQGNSAPDKSGLPSDRFSAERTGGSVSTLTIQRTQQEDSAVYLCASSLVGQSNEKLFFGSGTQLSVL.